This T cell receptor beta chain is from a study of T cells in Graves' hyperthyroidism and ophthalmopathy. Amplification of TCR beta CDR3 regions was performed using RNA transcripts as template. First-round RT-PCR targeting the TCR CDR3 was performed with the HTBI primer set. From the multiplex PCR reads, TCRdb called clonotypes with MiXCR, one entry per CDR3 protein. The sample includes approximately 610,000 distinct CDR3 sequences, over 12% of them seen just once. From germline, CDR1 is MNHEY and CDR2 SVGAGI. The CDR3 contains 12 residues. V shed 5 bases and J 5 bases; nucleotides not matched to a gene: 2.

This receptor was obtained from a woman between 40 and 55 years old with Graves' ophthalmopathy. What was sequenced was blood. V gene TRBV6-5 combines with J gene TRBJ1-1; 7 nucleotides agree with TRBD1. The CDR3 is CASSQDRTEAFF. The CDR3, as DNA: TGTGCCAGCAGTCAGGACAGGACTGAAGCTTTCTTT.